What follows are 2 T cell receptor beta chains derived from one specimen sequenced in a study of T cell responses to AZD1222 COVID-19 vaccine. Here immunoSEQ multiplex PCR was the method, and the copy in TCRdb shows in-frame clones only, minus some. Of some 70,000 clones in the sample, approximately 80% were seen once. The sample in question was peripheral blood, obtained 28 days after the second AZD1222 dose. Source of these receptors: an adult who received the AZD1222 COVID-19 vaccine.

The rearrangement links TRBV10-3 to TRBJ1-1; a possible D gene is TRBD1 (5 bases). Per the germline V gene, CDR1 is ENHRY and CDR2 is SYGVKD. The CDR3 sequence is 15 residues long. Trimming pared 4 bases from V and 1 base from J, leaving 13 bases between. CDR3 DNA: TGTGCCATCAGTGGGCTGGGGGGTGGGAACACTGAAGCTTTCTTT. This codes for CAISGLGGGNTEAFF.

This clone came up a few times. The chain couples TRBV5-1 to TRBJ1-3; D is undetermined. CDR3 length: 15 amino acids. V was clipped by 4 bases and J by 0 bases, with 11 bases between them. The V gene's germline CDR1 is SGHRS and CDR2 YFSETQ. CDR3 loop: CASSTIPSSGNTIYF. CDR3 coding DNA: TGCGCCAGCAGCACGATACCGAGCTCTGGAAACACCATATATTTT.